This T cell receptor beta chain was identified during a study of blood T cell repertoires in COVID-19. Study context: The United States, Italy and Spain supplied acute and convalescent COVID-19 samples.

V was pared by 10 bases and J by 4 bases, with 17 bases between. The CDR3 contains 14 residues. CDR1 and CDR2 from the germline V gene are MDHEN and SYDVKM. In the authors' methods: Amplified reference gene primers provided the basis for estimating nucleated cell counts. Data came from immunoSEQ multiplex PCR; TCRdb stores just in-frame clones and leaves some out. The V and J calls and clone size come from that table; D and trimming were worked out from the DNA. The table lists approximately 150,000 clones, around nine tenths of them singletons. The TCR comes from a human donor in a cohort sampled during active COVID-19. The rearrangement links TRBV28 to TRBJ1-3; D possibly corresponds to TRBD1 (6 bases). The specimen was peripheral blood. The CDR3 sequence: CATWAGGPGNTIYF. The DNA of the CDR3 is TGTGCCACCTGGGCGGGGGGCCCCGGAAACACCATATATTTT.